What follows is one TCR beta chain and its context. The antigen is undetermined. The data belong to a study of cytomegalovirus exposure and HLA in healthy donors. Study findings and constraints: Relative to the approximately 680-donor mean, N-insertions were reportedly fewer in an Asian-associated ancestry cluster in a later analysis.

It was with 60 Vbeta and 13 Jbeta primers that the PCR ran. Only in-frame clones appear in the TCRdb table, and some are missing; sequencing was by immunoSEQ multiplex PCR. The data hold some 57,000 clones, with 70% observed a single time. This CDR3 contains 13 residues. Germline values: CDR1 MGHDK, CDR2 SYGVNS. Trimming cost V 7 bases and J 8 bases; bases outside gene matches: 8. Those who donated were healthy bone marrow donors. Donors had nominal health at sampling but likely had unrecorded immune exposures. Material for sequencing was PBMCs. The chain uses TRBV25-1 and TRBJ1-2; 9 bases are shared with TRBD1. The origin of this receptor is an older woman in good health and CMV-seropositive. The CDR3 region is CASTSGTGKGYTF. The DNA of the CDR3 is TGTGCCAGCACCTCCGGGACAGGGAAAGGCTACACCTTC.